What follows are 30 T cell receptor beta chains derived from one specimen sequenced in a study of T cells in Graves' hyperthyroidism and ophthalmopathy. The TCR beta CDR3 regions underwent amplification using RNA transcripts as the source. The primer set for the first-round RT-PCR of the TCR CDR3 was HTBI. TCRdb re-called the multiplex PCR reads through MiXCR, storing one row per CDR3 protein. The data show hundreds of thousands of distinct CDR3 sequences, approximately 14% seen once. The specimen sequenced was blood. Every receptor here comes from a woman aged 40 to 50 with Graves' ophthalmopathy.

This clonotype occurred many times. The chain combines TRBV11-2 with TRBJ1-1, with D possibly matching TRBD1 (5 bases). With 5 bases removed from V and 6 bases from J, the gap between germline ends came to 13 bases. The CDR3 consists of 13 residues. Germline assignment: CDR1 SGHAT and CDR2 FQNNGV. The CDR3 here is CASSPPSRAEAFF. CDR3 DNA sequence: TGTGCCAGCAGCCCCCCGTCCAGGGCTGAAGCTTTCTTT.

V gene TRBV12-3 or TRBV12-4 combines with J gene TRBJ2-2, with D hard to call. The ends were cut back, 2 bases at V and 4 bases at J, with 11 bases in the middle. CDR3 length equals 15 residues. DNA for the CDR3: TGTGCCAGCAGTTTATTCGCTACCCGCACCGGGGAGCTGTTTTTT. Amino acid sequence: CASSLFATRTGELFF.

In this sample, this clonotype turned up a few times. The genes are TRBV3-1 and TRBJ1-1, with D perhaps TRBD1 (6 bases). The CDR3 consists of 12 residues. Trimming removed 3 bases from V and 9 bases from J, with 11 bases in between. Germline assignment: CDR1 LGHDT and CDR2 YNNKEL (reference sequence). The chain's CDR3 is CASSQDSDKAFF. The CDR3 DNA follows: TGTGCCAGCAGCCAGGACAGTGATAAAGCTTTCTTT.

On this clonotype itself: Germline and junction disagree at one end, which may indicate a read error. The genes are TRBV27 and TRBJ1-2; the match to TRBD1 covers 12 bases. From germline, CDR1 is MNHEY and CDR2 SMNVEV (reference sequence). The length of the CDR3 is 15 residues. This CDR3 reads CASLGDRGPKYGYTF. In DNA form, the CDR3 reads TGTGCCAGCTTAGGGGACAGGGGGCCTAAGTATGGCTACACCTTC.

This clonotype came up many times. CDR3 loop: CSAYRGDYGYTF. The CDR3 DNA reads TGCAGTGCTTACAGGGGGGATTATGGCTACACCTTC. The chain is built from TRBV20-1 and TRBJ1-2, with TRBD1 matching 8 bases. The trim removed 5 bases at V and 5 bases at J, leaving 4 bases unmatched. Germline V gives CDR1 DFQATT, CDR2 SNEGSKA (reference sequence). This CDR3 is 12 amino acids long.

This clonotype was seen a handful of times. The chain links TRBV29-1 to TRBJ2-2; possibly TRBD1 for D (7 bases). This CDR3 spans 16 amino acids. The V gene's germline CDR1 is SQVTM and CDR2 ANQGSEA. With 6 bases removed from V and 0 bases from J, the gap between germline ends came to 17 bases. The CDR3, as DNA: TGCAGCGTCCAGCGACAGGGAGGCGCGAACACCGGGGAGCTGTTTTTT. Residues: CSVQRQGGANTGELFF.

This clonotype was detected ten times or more. This sequence joins TRBV29-1 and TRBJ2-2; the D is unclear. The germline V and J ends were trimmed by 4 bases and 5 bases, with 5 bases remaining between them. The CDR3 is made up of 11 amino acids. Looked up from germline, CDR1 is SQVTM and CDR2 is ANQGSEA. The CDR3 is CSVVLTGELFF. In nucleotides, the CDR3 is TGCAGCGTTGTTTTGACCGGGGAGCTGTTTTTT.

This clonotype was picked up many times. This chain connects TRBV30 to TRBJ2-5, with 7 bases identical to TRBD1. CDR3 length equals 14 residues. With 0 bases clipped from V and 5 bases from J, the junction kept 6 bases outside the gene matches. CDR1 is GTSNPN and CDR2 is SVGIG in the germline V gene (reference sequence). The CDR3 sequence is CAWSVGQGVETQYF. The CDR3 DNA sequence: TGTGCCTGGAGTGTTGGGCAGGGGGTGGAGACCCAGTACTTC.

This clonotype was picked up one time. The chain has TRBV6-1 and TRBJ1-2; 10 positions match TRBD1. With 5 bases clipped from V and 0 bases from J, the junction kept 6 bases outside the gene matches. The CDR3 extends over 16 amino acids. Germline CDR1 MNHNS, CDR2 SASEGT. The CDR3 DNA sequence: TGTGCCAGCAGTCGGACAGGGGGGCACGCTAACTATGGCTACACCTTC. The encoded protein is CASSRTGGHANYGYTF.

About this clonotype: At one end the junction does not follow the germline gene, possibly because of a read error. This chain links TRBV11-2 with TRBJ1-4, with unresolved D. In germline, CDR1 is SGHAT, CDR2 FQNNGV. The CDR3 totals 15 residues. In DNA form, the CDR3 reads TGTGCCGGCAGCGCCAATTTGTTCCTTAATGAAAAACTGTTTTTT. Protein sequence: CAGSANLFLNEKLFF.

This clonotype was detected many times. The chain links TRBV28 to TRBJ2-7, with D perhaps assigned TRBD1 or TRBD2 (6 bases each). The V end lost 7 bases, the J end lost 0 bases, and 16 bases lay between the germline ends. The CDR3 has 15 amino acids. Looked up from germline, CDR1 is MDHEN and CDR2 is SYDVKM. The CDR3 nucleotides are TGTGCCAGCAATATAGGGGGGCGGTACTCCTACGAGCAGTACTTC. This codes for CASNIGGRYSYEQYF. Combining the CDR3 with reference TRBV28 and TRBJ2-7 gives the whole variable domain DVKVTQSSRYLVKRTGEKVFLECVQDMDHENMFWYRQDPGLGLRLIYFSYDVKMKEKGDIPEGYSVSREKKERFSLILESASTNQTSMYLCASNIGGRYSYEQYFGPGTRLTVT.

This sequence joins TRBV2 and TRBJ2-7; 9 nucleotides agree with TRBD2. This CDR3 spans 19 amino acids. CDR1 SNHLY and CDR2 FYNNEI come from the germline V gene. With 0 bases clipped from V and 4 bases from J, the junction kept 16 bases outside the gene matches. The CDR3 spells CASSEARGWGSGGYYEQYF. The CDR3 nucleotides are TGTGCCAGCAGTGAAGCGAGGGGCTGGGGTAGCGGGGGATATTACGAGCAGTACTTC.

The sample holds a few counts of this clonotype. The chain joins TRBV9 to TRBJ2-5; 8 bases fit TRBD1. The CDR3 extends over 16 amino acids. Germline CDR1 is SGDLS and CDR2 is YYNGEE. V was pared by 0 bases and J by 1 base, with 5 bases of the junction left unmatched. CDR3 amino acids: CASSVEGRGLQETQYF. As DNA, the CDR3 is TGTGCCAGCAGCGTAGAGGGCAGGGGGCTCCAAGAGACCCAGTACTTC.

This clonotype was recorded many times. The chain links TRBV7-9 to TRBJ1-1; D is unresolved. The CDR3 is 13 residues long. Trimming cost V 2 bases and J 5 bases, with 9 bases left between them. Germline V CDR1 and CDR2: SEHNR, FQNEAQ (reference sequence). The CDR3 spells CASSLRQDTEAFF. For the CDR3, the DNA is TGTGCCAGCAGCTTACGACAAGATACTGAAGCTTTCTTT.

This clonotype was counted many times. This CDR3 reads CASSRQTSRYTGELFF. CDR3 in DNA: TGTGCCAGCAGCCGCCAGACTAGCCGCTACACCGGGGAGCTGTTTTTT. The chain is built from TRBV11-2 and TRBJ2-2, with 7 bases fitting TRBD2. This CDR3 contains 16 residues. V was clipped by 5 bases and J by 3 bases; unmatched bases: 9. Per germline, CDR1 SGHAT and CDR2 FQNNGV. Combining the CDR3 with reference TRBV11-2 and TRBJ2-2 gives the whole variable domain EAGVAQSPRYKIIEKRQSVAFWCNPISGHATLYWYQQILGQGPKLLIQFQNNGVVDDSQLPKDRFSAERLKGVDSTLKIQPAKLEDSAVYLCASSRQTSRYTGELFFGEGSRLTVL.

This clonotype was counted many times. V and J are TRBV20-1 and TRBJ2-7; the D is unclear. The V end lost 6 bases, the J end lost 1 base, and 10 bases lay between the germline ends. Germline CDR1 is DFQATT and CDR2 is SNEGSKA (reference sequence). The length of the CDR3 is 12 residues. In DNA, the CDR3 is TGCAGTGCCCGAGGATTATCCTACGAGCAGTACTTC. Amino acid sequence: CSARGLSYEQYF.

The chain uses TRBV11-3 and TRBJ2-4; TRBD1 matches at 8 bases. CDR3 length: 14 amino acids. Trimming at V came to 1 base and at J to 6 bases, leaving 2 bases not matched to a gene. CDR1 and CDR2 from the germline V gene are SGHNT and YENEEA. CDR3 sequence reads: CASSLVGQGNIQYF. The CDR3 coding sequence is TGTGCCAGCAGCTTAGTCGGACAGGGAAACATTCAGTACTTC.

The gene calls are TRBV6-5 and TRBJ1-1, with D unclear. Trimming left V 2 bases short and J 5 bases short, with 12 bases between. CDR1 is MNHEY and CDR2 is SVGAGI in the germline V gene. CDR3 size: 14 residues. CDR3 sequence reads: CASSYGLAGTEAFF. The CDR3 nucleotides read TGTGCCAGCAGTTACGGGCTAGCGGGGACTGAAGCTTTCTTT.

The chain is built from TRBV6-2 or TRBV6-3 and TRBJ1-5, with no clear D. The germline gives CDR1 MNHEY, CDR2 SVGEGT. The CDR3 runs to 18 residues. V was cut by 0 bases and J by 0 bases, with 15 bases left in between. In DNA, the CDR3 is TGTGCCAGCAGTTACTCGCATCTCAGCAACCCTAGCAATCAGCCCCAGCATTTT. Protein product: CASSYSHLSNPSNQPQHF.

The chain links TRBV6-2 or TRBV6-3 to TRBJ2-2; 11 bases align to TRBD2. The CDR3 runs to 17 residues. The V gene's germline CDR1 is MNHEY and CDR2 SVGEGT. The junction had 7 bases not matched to a gene; V was cut back by 0 bases and J by 7 bases. CDR3 in amino acids: CASSYSIRTSGFGELFF. The CDR3 coding sequence is TGTGCCAGCAGTTACTCGATCAGGACTAGCGGGTTCGGGGAGCTGTTTTTT.

This clonotype was detected ten times or more. The junction does not match germline at one end; this may be a read error. The chain links TRBV6-5 to TRBJ2-4; the D is unclear. The length of the CDR3 is 15 residues. The germline V gene has CDR1 MNHEY and CDR2 SVGAGI. The CDR3 coding sequence is TGTGCCAGCAGTGACTCACTACCAAGTTCGAGCATTCAGTACTTC. It encodes CASSDSLPSSSIQYF.

This clonotype was picked up many times. The rearrangement links TRBV27 to TRBJ2-1, with 15 bases aligning to TRBD2. The CDR3 is 16 residues long. Trimming took 5 bases from V and 9 from J; bases not matched to a gene: 8. Germline V gene lookup returns CDR1 MNHEY and CDR2 SMNVEV (reference sequence). CDR3 nucleotides: TGTGCCAGCAGTCCCTCGGGACTAGCGGGAGGTGGTGAGCAGTTCTTC. It specifies CASSPSGLAGGGEQFF.

In this sample, this clonotype turned up a few times. This chain links TRBV6-4 with TRBJ1-1; no clear D. Trimming took 5 bases from V and 0 from J, leaving 19 bases between them. Germline V gives CDR1 MRHNA, CDR2 SNTAGT. The CDR3 has 17 residues. CDR3 protein: CASSIPKASTMNTEAFF. CDR3 coding DNA: TGTGCCAGCAGTATTCCTAAAGCGTCCACCATGAACACTGAAGCTTTCTTT.

This clonotype came up a few times. V and J are TRBV24-1 and TRBJ2-7; D may be TRBD1 or TRBD2 (5 bases each). V lost 4 bases and J lost 2, with 17 bases in between. CDR3 length equals 16 residues. CDR1 KGHDR and CDR2 SFDVKD come from the germline V gene. The CDR3 coding sequence is TGTGCCACCAGTGACCCCGGTGGGACCGAACCCTACGAGCAGTACTTC. As protein: CATSDPGGTEPYEQYF.

This chain links TRBV20-1 with TRBJ1-2, with 7 bases fitting TRBD1. V shed 1 base, J shed 13 bases, and the junction held 6 bases outside the gene matches. Germline CDR1 and CDR2: DFQATT and SNEGSKA (reference sequence). The CDR3 has 11 amino acids. The DNA of the CDR3 is TGCAGTGCTAGAGTTAAGGGGGCTGGCACCTTC. As protein: CSARVKGAGTF.

This clonotype was seen repeatedly, ten times or more. The chain combines TRBV19 with TRBJ1-3; D ambiguous. Germline-derived CDR1 and CDR2 are LNHDA and SQIVND (reference sequence). Trimming took 7 bases from V and 0 from J, leaving 7 bases between them. The CDR3 has 13 amino acids. In nucleotides, the CDR3 is TGTGCCAGTAATATCCGCTCTGGAAACACCATATATTTT. Translated: CASNIRSGNTIYF.

This clonotype was counted many times. J is TRBJ2-5 and V is TRBV5-6; D is possibly TRBD1 (5 bases). Per germline, CDR1 SGHDT and CDR2 YYEEEE. Trimming removed 0 bases at V and 6 bases at J, with 12 bases between. The CDR3 is made up of 14 amino acids. CDR3 in amino acids: CASSLDRSLKTQYF. CDR3 coding DNA: TGTGCCAGCAGCTTGGACAGGTCGCTGAAGACCCAGTACTTC. Based on the CDR3 plus reference TRBV5-6 and TRBJ2-5, the full variable domain is DAGVTQSPTHLIKTRGQQVTLRCSPKSGHDTVSWYQQALGQGPQFIFQYYEEEERQRGNFPDRFSGHQFPNYSSELNVNALLLGDSALYLCASSLDRSLKTQYFGPGTRLLVL.

V and J are TRBV19 and TRBJ2-4; D gene unclear. V lost 2 bases to trimming and J lost 8 bases, with 4 bases between them. This CDR3 contains 11 residues. Per germline, CDR1 LNHDA and CDR2 SQIVND (reference sequence). CDR3: CASSITDIQYF. CDR3 nucleotide sequence: TGTGCCAGTAGTATAACGGACATTCAGTACTTC.

This clonotype has more than one count but fewer than ten. V usage is TRBV28 and J usage is TRBJ1-6; D may be TRBD1 (5 bases). Germline V lookup: CDR1 MDHEN, CDR2 SYDVKM. The CDR3 covers 16 residues. Trimming removed 2 bases from V and 6 bases from J, with 14 bases in between. The CDR3 region is CASSLKQVKSNSPLHF. The CDR3 bases are TGTGCCAGCAGTTTAAAACAGGTGAAGAGTAATTCACCCCTCCACTTT.

At least ten counts were recorded for this clonotype. The chain joins TRBV6-5 to TRBJ2-7; D is tentatively TRBD1 or TRBD2 (5 bases each). The V end lost 0 bases, the J end lost 5 bases, and 14 bases lay between the germline ends. The CDR3 is made up of 15 amino acids. Germline CDR1 MNHEY, CDR2 SVGAGI. This chain's CDR3 is CASSYSEDTGDEQYF. Written as DNA, the CDR3 is TGTGCCAGCAGTTACTCGGAGGACACTGGGGACGAGCAGTACTTC.